This entry lists 5 T cell receptor beta chains sequenced from one sample in a study of OX40 agonist ivuxolimab in advanced cancers. The assay was immunoSEQ multiplex PCR, and TCRdb's table has in-frame clones only and misses some. The sample records some 57,000 clones, 70% to 85% being singletons. Sequenced here: CD4+ or CD8+ T cells sorted from blood, sampled in a trial of the OX40 agonist ivuxolimab. These receptors all stem from an adult with an advanced solid tumor such as melanoma, head and neck, liver or kidney cancer.

The chain couples TRBV30 to TRBJ1-1; 8 bases are a match to TRBD1. V was clipped by 8 bases and J by 0 bases; unmatched bases: 8. CDR1 is GTSNPN and CDR2 is SVGIG in the germline V gene (reference sequence). The CDR3 consists of 14 residues. The CDR3 region has the DNA TGTGCCCTGCGACAGGGGAACATGAACACTGAAGCTTTCTTT. Encoded protein: CALRQGNMNTEAFF.

The J gene is TRBJ2-3, the V gene TRBV6-4, with D hard to call. Trimming stripped 6 bases from V and 8 bases from J, with 9 bases between. Per the germline V gene, CDR1 is MRHNA and CDR2 is SNTAGT. There are 11 residues in the CDR3. CDR3: CASSSMGTQYF. In DNA, the CDR3 is TGTGCCAGCAGCTCAATGGGTACGCAGTATTTT.

The rearrangement uses TRBV15 and TRBJ1-1; 10 bases agree with TRBD1. The CDR3 consists of 17 residues. Germline assignment: CDR1 LNHNV and CDR2 YYDKDF (reference sequence). The junction had 8 bases not matched to a gene; V was cut back by 4 bases and J by 0 bases. The CDR3 nucleotides read TGTGCCACCAGCAATGTCCGACAGGGGGCTTTGAACACTGAAGCTTTCTTT. Translating it yields CATSNVRQGALNTEAFF.

CDR3 in DNA: TGTGCCAGCAGTTACGCTTCACAAAGCTCTGGAAACACCATATATTTT. Translating it yields CASSYASQSSGNTIYF. The chain joins TRBV6-6 to TRBJ1-3, with D unclear. The V and J ends lost 2 bases and 0 bases respectively, with 11 bases between them. The CDR3 contains 16 residues. Germline V gene data show CDR1 as MNHNY and CDR2 as SVGAGI (reference sequence).

This clone was recorded a few times. The rearrangement links TRBV28 to TRBJ1-2; no definite D call. Trimming took off 3 bases at V and 2 bases at J, with 7 bases between the two ends. The CDR3 has 13 amino acids. CDR1 MDHEN and CDR2 SYDVKM come from the germline V gene. CDR3 DNA: TGTGCCAGCAGTTTTGGGCAGAACTATGGCTACACCTTC. Encoded protein: CASSFGQNYGYTF.